The entry below gives a single T cell receptor beta chain sequence along with its context. Profiling relied on immunoSEQ multiplex PCR, and the TCRdb table lists in-frame clones only, not all of them. This sample has some 74,000 clones, with 85% found just once. This sample is part of a study of OX40 agonist ivuxolimab in advanced cancers. The CDR3 spans 13 residues. Trimming stripped 3 bases from V and 8 bases from J, with 11 bases between. Germline CDR1 and CDR2: GTSNPN and SVGIG (reference sequence). The source of this sequence is an adult with an advanced solid tumor such as melanoma, head and neck, liver or kidney cancer. V gene TRBV30 combines with J gene TRBJ1-6; the D is unclear. The input for sequencing was CD4+ or CD8+ T cells sorted from blood, taken in a trial of the OX40 agonist ivuxolimab. The CDR3 coding sequence is TGTGCCTGGAGAGGTTGGCAGGATTCACCCCTCCACTTT. Amino acids: CAWRGWQDSPLHF.